These 21 T cell receptor beta chains were sequenced from one sample in a study of blood T cell repertoires in COVID-19. The assay was immunoSEQ multiplex PCR, and TCRdb's table has in-frame clones only and misses some. The sample has around 97,000 clones; roughly four fifths are singletons. Sequencing used peripheral blood. These receptors were collected from a man between 65 and 85 years old with acute or convalescent COVID-19.

The chain is built from TRBV6-6 and TRBJ2-7; TRBD1 agrees at 9 bases. CDR1 and CDR2 from the germline V gene are MNHNY and SVGAGI (reference sequence). With V trimmed by 6 bases and J by 2 bases, 8 bases remained unmatched. The CDR3 runs 15 residues. CDR3 in DNA: TGTGCCAGCAGCCAAACCGGGACAGGGACCTACGAGCAGTACTTC. As protein: CASSQTGTGTYEQYF.

The V and J genes are TRBV2 and TRBJ1-5; no clear D. The CDR3 sequence is 15 residues long. V lost 7 bases and J 3 bases, leaving 16 bases between the germline ends. Per the germline V gene, CDR1 is SNHLY and CDR2 is FYNNEI. The CDR3 reads CASTKTGVPNQPQHF. The CDR3 region has the DNA TGTGCCAGCACCAAAACGGGTGTTCCCAATCAGCCCCAGCATTTT.

This clone came up once. The chain uses TRBV4-2 and TRBJ2-1; maybe TRBD2 (6 bases). Germline CDR1 LGHNA, CDR2 YNFKEQ. The CDR3 is 13 amino acids. The ends were cut back, 1 base at V and 6 bases at J, with 7 bases in the middle. The DNA for the CDR3 is TGTGCCAGCAGCCAAGGGCGGGGCAATGAGCAGTTCTTC. Residues: CASSQGRGNEQFF.

The gene calls are TRBV5-4 and TRBJ1-1; D gene unclear. This CDR3 has 13 residues. The V gene lost 4 bases and the J gene lost 4 bases, with 11 bases spanning the gap. Per the germline V gene, CDR1 is SGHNT and CDR2 is YYREEE (reference sequence). The CDR3 loop is CASSPWEGTEAFF. DNA of the CDR3: TGTGCCAGCAGCCCCTGGGAGGGCACTGAAGCTTTCTTT.

This chain links TRBV5-1 with TRBJ2-1; 11 positions agree with TRBD2. The germline CDR1 and CDR2 sequences are SGHRS and YFSETQ. The J segment lost 2 bases and the V segment lost 6 bases, leaving 4 bases of the junction unmatched. This CDR3 is 15 amino acids long. The CDR3 DNA reads TGCGCCAGCATCCTTAGCGGGGGGGCCTACAATGAGCAGTTCTTC. This sequence encodes CASILSGGAYNEQFF.

The rearrangement joins TRBV4-2 to TRBJ2-5, with 8 bases matching TRBD2. Trimming cost V 0 bases and J 2 bases; bases outside gene matches: 2. The germline V gene encodes CDR1 LGHNA and CDR2 YNFKEQ. The length of the CDR3 is 15 residues. In DNA form, the CDR3 reads TGTGCCAGCAGCCAAGATCGCGGGAGGCAAGAGACCCAGTACTTC. Its translation is CASSQDRGRQETQYF.

The chain uses TRBV4-2 and TRBJ1-6, with 7 bases lining up with TRBD1. J gave up 8 bases and V 3 bases, and 7 bases lay outside the gene matches. Germline V lookup: CDR1 LGHNA, CDR2 YNFKEQ. The CDR3 extends over 15 amino acids. The CDR3 region has the DNA TGTGCCAGCAGCCAGCGACAGGGCGGGGATTCACCCCTCCACTTT. Its protein is CASSQRQGGDSPLHF.

The chain is built from TRBV7-2 and TRBJ2-1; a weak D match, TRBD2 (5 bases). V was pared by 5 bases and J by 6 bases, with 11 bases between. The CDR3 is made up of 13 amino acids. Per the germline V gene, CDR1 is SGHTA and CDR2 is FQGNSA. CDR3 sequence (DNA): TGTGCCAGCAGCCTTTTGCGGGCCAATGAGCAGTTCTTC. Translation: CASSLLRANEQFF.

This clone was picked up one time. This chain connects TRBV28 to TRBJ1-6; D might be TRBD1 (5 bases). Germline V lookup: CDR1 MDHEN, CDR2 SYDVKM. Trimming took 10 bases from V and 5 from J, leaving 21 bases between them. The CDR3 is 16 amino acids. The CDR3 protein is CATNHHSAGNNSPLHF. CDR3 in DNA: TGTGCCACAAACCACCATTCGGCAGGGAATAATTCACCCCTCCACTTT.

The gene calls are TRBV24-1 and TRBJ1-1; TRBD1 agrees at 8 bases. Per the germline V gene, CDR1 is KGHDR and CDR2 is SFDVKD. V was clipped by 4 bases and J by 5 bases; unmatched bases: 8. The CDR3 spans 15 residues. This chain's CDR3 is CATSESRTGWTEAFF. CDR3 nucleotide sequence: TGTGCCACCAGTGAATCCCGGACAGGGTGGACTGAAGCTTTCTTT.

The chain employs TRBV12-5 and TRBJ1-1; weak D call: TRBD1 (6 bases). Deletions cut 5 bases from V and 1 base from J, with 14 bases between. The CDR3 spans 15 residues. Looked up from germline, CDR1 is LGHNT and CDR2 is FRNRAP. CDR3 loop: CASGITRGQNTEAFF. Here the CDR3 DNA reads TGTGCTAGTGGTATTACCAGGGGCCAGAACACTGAAGCTTTCTTT.

This chain links TRBV23-1 with TRBJ1-1; no definite D call. TRBV23-1 carries the ORF label, with uncertain function. With 6 bases removed from V and 1 base from J, the gap between germline ends came to 12 bases. The CDR3 totals 14 residues. The chain's CDR3 is CASSPLEGNTEAFF. As DNA, the CDR3 is TGCGCCAGCAGCCCCTTGGAGGGGAACACTGAAGCTTTCTTT.

The V and J genes are TRBV10-3 and TRBJ2-1, with a weak D call TRBD2 (7 bases). CDR3 size: 13 residues. Germline V gene lookup returns CDR1 ENHRY and CDR2 SYGVKD. V lost 9 bases and J lost 5, with 14 bases in between. In DNA, the CDR3 is TGTGCCATAGGGAGGGGGACCGACAATGAGCAGTTCTTC. Translated, it gives CAIGRGTDNEQFF.

This clone was counted a single time. The V gene is TRBV6-5, the J gene TRBJ1-1; maybe TRBD1 (6 bases). V lost 0 bases, J lost 11 bases, and 13 bases lay in between. This CDR3 is 13 amino acids long. The germline V gene encodes CDR1 MNHEY and CDR2 SVGAGI. The CDR3 nucleotides read TGTGCCAGCAGTTACTCAGGGGGAAGAGGGGCTTTCTTT. Its translation is CASSYSGGRGAFF.

The J gene is TRBJ1-1, the V gene TRBV14; TRBD1 is a possible D gene (5 bases). Germline loops: CDR1 SGHDN, CDR2 FVKESK. There are 22 residues in the CDR3. Trimming shortened V by 0 bases and J by 3 bases, and 32 bases separated the two germline ends. The DNA of the CDR3 is TGTGCCAGCAGCCAAGATTTGTTATTCTCGCAGGGCAGGTATACGAGAGACACTGAAGCTTTCTTT. It encodes CASSQDLLFSQGRYTRDTEAFF.

The chain employs TRBV7-9 and TRBJ2-3; a possible D gene is TRBD2 (6 bases). The germline gives CDR1 SEHNR, CDR2 FQNEAQ (reference sequence). This CDR3 is built from 14 residues. The V end was cut by 5 bases, the J end by 2 bases, with 11 bases between. The CDR3 nucleotides read TGTGCCAGCAGCCGCGGGACTCACACAGATACGCAGTATTTT. As protein: CASSRGTHTDTQYF.

In this sample, this clone turned up once. The chain links TRBV29-1 to TRBJ1-3; D is uncertain. Germline CDR1 is SQVTM and CDR2 is ANQGSEA. The ends were cut back, 2 bases at V and 0 bases at J, with 11 bases in the middle. The length of the CDR3 is 15 residues. The CDR3 is CSVELRIHSGNTIYF. CDR3 nucleotide sequence: TGCAGCGTTGAATTGAGAATCCACTCTGGAAACACCATATATTTT.

This clone appeared a single time. The CDR3, as DNA: TGTGCCTGGAGTACGGGACTAGCGGGGGAGACCCAGTACTTC. Protein sequence: CAWSTGLAGETQYF. The genes are TRBV30 and TRBJ2-5, with 13 bases fitting TRBD2. Germline V gene data show CDR1 as GTSNPN and CDR2 as SVGIG (reference sequence). The J segment lost 5 bases and the V segment lost 2 bases, leaving 2 bases of the junction unmatched. The CDR3 covers 14 residues.

The genes are TRBV11-2 and TRBJ2-2; 7 nucleotides match TRBD2. V was clipped by 7 bases and J by 5 bases; unmatched bases: 10. CDR3 length: 15 residues. CDR1 SGHAT and CDR2 FQNNGV come from the germline V gene. In DNA, the CDR3 is TGTGCCAGCACTTCCTGGCGGGAGAGTACCGGGGAGCTGTTTTTT. Its translation: CASTSWRESTGELFF.

This clone was seen a handful of times. The chain uses TRBV2 and TRBJ2-3; the D gene is possibly TRBD1 (5 bases). V shed 7 bases and J shed 2 bases, with 10 bases lying between them. CDR1 SNHLY and CDR2 FYNNEI come from the germline V gene. The length of the CDR3 is 13 residues. The CDR3 nucleotides read TGTGCCAGCAATGGGGCCTTCACAGATACGCAGTATTTT. It encodes CASNGAFTDTQYF.

V is TRBV25-1 and J is TRBJ2-1; 7 bases match TRBD1. V trimming: 4 bases; J trimming: 5 bases; junction bases outside the gene matches: 5. Germline CDR1 and CDR2: MGHDK and SYGVNS. The CDR3 spans 14 residues. The CDR3 region has the DNA TGTGCCAGCAGTGCACCGGACAGGAACAATGAGCAGTTCTTC. Residues: CASSAPDRNNEQFF. The full variable domain, rest sourced from reference TRBV25-1 and TRBJ2-1, is EADIYQTPRYLVIGTGKKITLECSQTMGHDKMYWYQQDPGMELHLIHYSYGVNSTEKGDLSSESTVSRIRTEHFPLTLESARPSHTSQYLCASSAPDRNNEQFFGPGTRLTVL.